This T cell receptor (beta chain) was recorded in a study of long-term antiretroviral therapy in people with HIV. Study context: Initial samples were collected about a decade before the 2015 immediate-ART recommendation. Notes on the study in general: Whichever time point was examined, clones expanded before ART dominated the repertoire.

Treatment locations for all participants with HIV were in the United States. At the survey level, the v3.0 immunoSEQ assay was run. Measured with immunoSEQ multiplex PCR; TCRdb has only the in-frame clones, and not every one. Of tens of thousands of clones in the sample, around four fifths were seen once. About this clone itself: Its antigen is still unknown.

The CDR3 is made up of 13 amino acids. V was trimmed by 2 bases and J by 2 bases, leaving 8 bases between them. Germline lookup yields CDR1 SGHKS and CDR2 YYEKEE (reference sequence). The sample was unsorted PBMCs, taken 1.2 years after starting antiretroviral therapy. The receptor's source is a woman between 40 and 55 years old with HIV. The chain carries TRBV5-5 and TRBJ2-7; D unresolved. CDR3: CASSFGGAYEQYF. CDR3 DNA sequence: TGTGCCAGCAGCTTCGGCGGAGCCTACGAGCAGTACTTC.